These T cell receptor beta chains were read from a single sample in a study of neurological immune-mediated disorders. Each CDR3 protein is one row after TCRdb ran MiXCR on the 5' RACE reads. Of around 53,000 distinct CDR3 sequences in the sample, roughly 4.6% were seen once. Source material: PBMCs. These receptors all come from a man aged 50-59 years with multiple sclerosis. Each CDR3 is given with its conserved first and last residue. A D gene is named only where the DNA matches it firmly. For some rows the clone size is stated as once, few or many, or as a class when expanded; others skip it.

d_call j_call v_call clone_size cdr3_nt cdr3_aa
TRBD2 TRBJ2-1 TRBV20-1 many TGCAGTGCTGGGACTAGCGGCCGCAATGAGCAGTTCTTC CSAGTSGRNEQFF
- TRBJ2-3 TRBV5-1 many TGCGCCAGCAGCTTGGGTGTAAGCACAGATACGCAGTATTTT CASSLGVSTDTQYF
TRBD2 TRBJ2-7 TRBV28 many TGTGCCAGCAGCCCCGGACTAGCGGCGTCCTACGAGCAGTACTTC CASSPGLAASYEQYF
TRBD2 TRBJ2-1 TRBV20-1 many TGCAGTGCTAGAGATGACGGGGGACTATTCTACAATGAGCAGTTCTTC CSARDDGGLFYNEQFF
TRBD1 TRBJ2-5 TRBV28 - TGTGCCAGCAGCCCAAACAGGGGGATCCAAGAGACCCAGTACTTC CASSPNRGIQETQYF
- TRBJ2-1 TRBV20-1 - TGCAGTGTCAGAAGGCAGGGGTACAATGAGCAGTTCTTC CSVRRQGYNEQFF
- TRBJ2-5 TRBV6-2/TRBV6-3 many TGTGCCAGCAGTTACGGGGGGCAAGTTTGGGAGACCCAGTACTTC CASSYGGQVWETQYF
- TRBJ2-2 TRBV5-1 - TGCGCCAGCAGTTCCCAGGGTTCCGGGGAGCTGTTTTTT CASSSQGSGELFF
TRBD2 TRBJ2-3 TRBV5-1 many TGCGCCAGCAGCATCGAGACTAGCGGGGCCGAGGGATCGCAGTATTTT CASSIETSGAEGSQYF
- TRBJ2-1 TRBV5-1 many TGCGCCAGCAGCACACAGGGAGTTGAGCAGTTCTTC CASSTQGVEQFF
TRBD1 TRBJ2-7 TRBV20-1 many TGCAGTGCTAGAAGCGGACAGGCTCCGACGGTCTACGAGCAGTACTTC CSARSGQAPTVYEQYF
TRBD1 TRBJ2-7 TRBV10-3 - TGTGCCATCAGCCCGGAGTCTGCCGGACAGGACGAGCAGTACTTC CAISPESAGQDEQYF
- TRBJ2-5 TRBV5-6 many TGTGCCAGCAGCCCCCGGGGGATGTCGTCGTTGGAGACCCAGTACTTC CASSPRGMSSLETQYF
- TRBJ2-3 TRBV10-3 - TGTGCCACCGAGACAGAAACCACAGATACGCAGTATTTT CATETETTDTQYF
- TRBJ1-1 TRBV27 many TGTGCCAGCAAGTCGGGGCGGACTGAAGCTTTCTTT CASKSGRTEAFF
TRBD1 TRBJ1-3 TRBV5-1 many TGCGCCAGCAGCCTAGTCCCGGGACAGGGTTCAGGAAACACCATATATTTT CASSLVPGQGSGNTIYF
TRBD1 TRBJ2-2 TRBV7-9 few TGTGCCAGCAGCCCCCGGACAGGGGACACCGGGGAGCTGTTTTTT CASSPRTGDTGELFF
- TRBJ2-1 TRBV5-1 many TGCGCCAGCACCCTTAAAGTGGGTGGGTCCTACAATGAGCAGTTCTTC CASTLKVGGSYNEQFF
TRBD2 TRBJ2-1 TRBV28 many TGTGCCAGCAGTTTCGAACACACGTCGGGAGGGATGTCTCGGAATGAGCAGTTCTTC CASSFEHTSGGMSRNEQFF
- TRBJ2-7 TRBV6-5 many TGTGCCAGCAGATTACTTGGGGACTCCTACGAGCAGTACTTC CASRLLGDSYEQYF
TRBD1 TRBJ2-5 TRBV7-8 many TGTGCCAGCAGCTTATACCGGGACAGGGGCCAAGAGACCCAGTACTTC CASSLYRDRGQETQYF
TRBD2 TRBJ2-5 TRBV7-9 few TGTGCCAGCAGCTTTCGGGGGGAACAAGAGACCCAGTACTTC CASSFRGEQETQYF
TRBD2 TRBJ2-3 TRBV5-6 few TGTGCCAGCAGCCTAACTAGCGGGGTCACAGATACGCAGTATTTT CASSLTSGVTDTQYF
TRBD2 TRBJ2-5 TRBV4-1 many TGCGCCAGCAGCCAAGATAGCGGGAGGGCCATGGAGACCCAGTACTTC CASSQDSGRAMETQYF
- TRBJ2-4 TRBV7-9 many TGTGCCAGCAGCTTAGTGTCGGGACACCAAAAAAACATTCAGTACTTC CASSLVSGHQKNIQYF
- TRBJ1-3 TRBV18 many TGTGCCAGCTCACCACGGTCGCAGGGCAGCTCTGGAAACACCATATATTTT CASSPRSQGSSGNTIYF
TRBD2 TRBJ2-3 TRBV5-1 many TGCGCCAGCAGCAACCAACTAGCGGGAGGGCCCAATTCCCTCGGGCAGTATTTT CASSNQLAGGPNSLGQYF
TRBD2 TRBJ2-7 TRBV20-1 many TGCAGTGCTACGTCTAGCGGGATCTACGAGCAGTACTTC CSATSSGIYEQYF
- TRBJ2-1 TRBV29-1 many TGCAGCGTTGTGGGGGATGAGGTTTACCTCAATGAGCAGTTCTTC CSVVGDEVYLNEQFF
TRBD2 TRBJ2-7 TRBV20-1 - TGCAGTGCTAGAGAAGTCGGCGGGAGCCTTAGCTACGAGCAGTACTTC CSAREVGGSLSYEQYF
- TRBJ2-2 TRBV14 many TGTGCCAGCAGCCAAGGGGGGCCCACCGGGGAGCTGTTTTTT CASSQGGPTGELFF